A single sample gave rise to the 9 T cell receptor beta chains below, sequenced in a study of T cell clonality in common variable immunodeficiency. Whole-study findings and limits: Reportedly, TCR beta sequences from common variable immunodeficiency showed fewer deletions and N-nucleotide insertions.

No antigen is known for these receptors. TCRdb keeps only in-frame clones here, not all; method: immunoSEQ multiplex PCR. Observed in the sample are about 26,000 clones, none of them singletons. Sequencing was done on a sample of peripheral blood mononuclear cells. The receptors come from a human donor with common variable immunodeficiency.

This clone appeared a few times. The read is 3 residues too short to cover the CDR3 end, so that end is filled in from the germline J gene. V usage is TRBV20-1 and J usage is TRBJ2-1; perhaps TRBD1 as D (10 bases). The CDR3 runs 16 residues. Per germline, CDR1 DFQATT and CDR2 SNEGSKA (reference sequence). With 7 bases removed from V and 6 bases from J, the gap between germline ends came to 25 bases. CDR3 DNA, as far as it was read: TGCAGTGTGGGACAGGGGCAAGCGGGAGGAGGCAATGAG. It translates to CSVGQGQAGGGNE. The full CDR3 protein is CSVGQGQAGGGNEQFF.

This clone was detected ten times or more. With the read ending 3 residues before the CDR3 end, the germline J gene is used to fill in that end. The chain joins TRBV20-1 to TRBJ1-2, with a possible D match to TRBD1 (6 bases). Germline lookup yields CDR1 DFQATT and CDR2 SNEGSKA (reference sequence). The V and J ends lost 3 bases and 4 bases respectively, with 12 bases between them. CDR3 length: 13 amino acids. Incomplete CDR3 DNA: TGCAGTGCTAGCGCGGACAGATTCTATGGC. Its translation: CSASADRFYG. The CDR3, in full, reads CSASADRFYGYTF.

Many counts were recorded for this clone. Read data end 3 residues before the CDR3 end; the end is taken from the germline J gene. The chain recombines TRBV18 with TRBJ2-7, with TRBD1 matching 9 bases. The germline gives CDR1 KGHSH, CDR2 LQKENI. There are 14 residues in the CDR3. The V and J ends lost 2 bases and 4 bases, in that order; junction bases with no gene match: 3. The sequenced CDR3 bases are TGTGCCAGCTCACCAAACAGGGGGCCTTACGAG. Amino acids: CASSPNRGPYE. From start to end, the CDR3 is CASSPNRGPYEQYF.

The table lists this clone with many counts. The CDR3 end falls 3 residues outside the read, so it is completed with the germline J gene. The chain is built from TRBV19 and TRBJ1-5, with 7 bases matching TRBD1. The CDR3 totals 15 residues. The V gene end was trimmed by 6 bases and the J gene end by 1 base; junction bases not matched to a gene: 6. Per germline, CDR1 LNHDA and CDR2 SQIVND (reference sequence). CDR3 DNA, as far as it was read: TGTGCCAGTAGCTTCCAGGGGGGAAGCAATCAGCCC. This encodes CASSFQGGSNQP. In full, the CDR3 reads CASSFQGGSNQPQHF.

This clone was detected a few times. Read coverage stops 3 residues before the CDR3 terminus; the germline J gene supplies the remainder. The chain combines TRBV18 with TRBJ1-1; 7 positions match TRBD1. CDR1 and CDR2 from the germline V gene are KGHSH and LQKENI. The CDR3 totals 15 residues. The V segment lost 1 base and the J segment 1 base; nucleotides outside the gene matches: 3. This CDR3 is CASSPQGGRNTEAFF. The CDR3 bases that were read are TGTGCCAGCTCACCACAAGGGGGCCGGAACACTGAA.

This clone was seen a few times. CDR3 residues: CASRERPGQGLPLHF. Partial CDR3 DNA: TGTGCCAGCAGAGAAAGACCGGGACAGGGGCTACCC. The V and J genes are TRBV6-1 and TRBJ1-6; 10 nucleotides align to TRBD1. Read coverage stops 3 residues before the CDR3 terminus; the germline J gene supplies the remainder. The CDR3 extends over 15 amino acids. Germline CDR1 is MNHNS and CDR2 is SASEGT. The J segment lost 12 bases and the V segment lost 6 bases, leaving 11 bases of the junction unmatched.

This clone has a count of ten or more. The read stops 3 residues short of the end of the CDR3; the missing end is completed from the germline J gene. The same CDR3 arises from other DNA sequences in this sample as well. V and J are TRBV7-6 and TRBJ2-5; tentative D call: TRBD2 (6 bases). CDR3 length: 15 residues. The germline CDR1 and CDR2 sequences are SGHVS and FNYEAQ. Between the trimmed V and J ends, which lost 3 bases and 2 bases, there was a span of 13 bases. Here the CDR3 reads CASSFGSGSQETQYF. CDR3 DNA, as far as it was read: TGTGCCAGCAGCTTTGGTAGCGGAAGTCAAGAGACC. The full variable domain, its missing parts supplied by reference TRBV7-6 and TRBJ2-5, is GAGVSQSPRYKVTKRGQDVALRCDPISGHVSLYWYRQALGQGPEFLTYFNYEAQQDKSGLPNDRFSAERPEGSISTLTIQRTEQRDSAMYRCASSFGSGSQETQYFGPGTRLLVL.

This clone came up many times. The read ends 3 residues early relative to the CDR3; the germline J gene fills the gap. J is TRBJ2-1 and V is TRBV7-3; TRBD2 agrees at 9 bases. V trimming: 5 bases; J trimming: 9 bases; junction bases outside the gene matches: 14. CDR1 and CDR2 (germline): SGHTA, FQGTGA. This CDR3 spans 16 amino acids. The CDR3 sequence is CASSPRWLAGIGEQFF. The DNA read from the CDR3 is TGTGCCAGCAGCCCTCGGTGGCTAGCGGGAATCGGTGAG.

This clone was detected many times. The CDR3 extends 3 residues past the end of the read, so its final part is completed from the germline J gene. The chain links TRBV30 to TRBJ2-5; a weak D match, TRBD1 (6 bases). Looked up from germline, CDR1 is GTSNPN and CDR2 is SVGIG (reference sequence). Trimming took 0 bases from V and 5 from J, leaving 16 bases between them. CDR3 size: 15 residues. The sequenced CDR3 bases are TGTGCCTGGAGTGTACAAGGGGGATTTGGGGAGACC. This sequence encodes CAWSVQGGFGET. The full CDR3 protein is CAWSVQGGFGETQYF.